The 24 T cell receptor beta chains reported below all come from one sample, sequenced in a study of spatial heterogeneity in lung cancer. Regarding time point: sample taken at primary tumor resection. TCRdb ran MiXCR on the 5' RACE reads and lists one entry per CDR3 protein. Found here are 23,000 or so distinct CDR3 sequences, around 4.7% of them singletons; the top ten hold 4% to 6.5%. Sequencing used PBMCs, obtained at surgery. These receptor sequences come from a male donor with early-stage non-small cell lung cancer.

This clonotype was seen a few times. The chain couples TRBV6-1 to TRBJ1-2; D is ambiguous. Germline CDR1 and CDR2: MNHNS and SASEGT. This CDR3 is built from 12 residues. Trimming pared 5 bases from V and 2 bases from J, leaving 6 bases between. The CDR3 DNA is TGTGCCAGCAGTCCAGGAAACTATGGCTACACCTTC. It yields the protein CASSPGNYGYTF.

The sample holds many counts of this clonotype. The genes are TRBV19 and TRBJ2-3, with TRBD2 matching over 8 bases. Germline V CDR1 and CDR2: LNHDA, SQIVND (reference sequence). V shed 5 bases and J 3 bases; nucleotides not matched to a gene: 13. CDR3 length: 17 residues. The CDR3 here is CASSGQTGLAPTDTQYF. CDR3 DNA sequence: TGTGCCAGTAGTGGGCAGACAGGACTAGCTCCGACAGATACGCAGTATTTT.

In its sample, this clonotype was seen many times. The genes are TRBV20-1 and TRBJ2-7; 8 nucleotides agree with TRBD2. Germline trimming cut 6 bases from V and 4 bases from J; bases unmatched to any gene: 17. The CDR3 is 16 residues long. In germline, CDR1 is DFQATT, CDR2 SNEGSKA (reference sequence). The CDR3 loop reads CSAPPNAAGGIYEQYF. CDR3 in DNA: TGCAGTGCCCCCCCTAATGCGGCGGGAGGAATATACGAGCAGTACTTC.

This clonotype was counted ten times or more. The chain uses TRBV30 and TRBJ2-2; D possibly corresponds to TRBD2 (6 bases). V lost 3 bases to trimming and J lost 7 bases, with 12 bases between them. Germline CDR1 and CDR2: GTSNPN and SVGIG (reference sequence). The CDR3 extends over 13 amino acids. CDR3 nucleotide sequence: TGTGCCTGGAGCCGGAGGGGACTCGGGGAGCTGTTTTTT. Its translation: CAWSRRGLGELFF. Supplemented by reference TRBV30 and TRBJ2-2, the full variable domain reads SQTIHQWPATLVQPVGSPLSLECTVEGTSNPNLYWYRQAAGRGLQLLFYSVGIGQISSEVPQNLSASRPQDRQFILSSKKLLLSDSGFYLCAWSRRGLGELFFGEGSRLTVL.

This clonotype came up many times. The chain's CDR3 is CSALVGAVGTDTQYF. The CDR3 nucleotides are TGCAGTGCCCTAGTGGGAGCAGTTGGCACAGATACGCAGTATTTT. The rearrangement joins TRBV20-1 to TRBJ2-3; weak D call: TRBD2 (5 bases). Germline CDR1 DFQATT, CDR2 SNEGSKA (reference sequence). The CDR3 is made up of 15 amino acids. With 6 bases removed from V and 1 base from J, the gap between germline ends came to 17 bases.

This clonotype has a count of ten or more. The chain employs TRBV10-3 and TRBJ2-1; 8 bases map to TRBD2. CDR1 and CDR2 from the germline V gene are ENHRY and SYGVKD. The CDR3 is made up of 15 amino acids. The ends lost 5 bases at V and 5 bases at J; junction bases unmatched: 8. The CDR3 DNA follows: TGTGCCATCAGTTTAGCGGGACCCGCTAACAATGAGCAGTTCTTC. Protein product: CAISLAGPANNEQFF.

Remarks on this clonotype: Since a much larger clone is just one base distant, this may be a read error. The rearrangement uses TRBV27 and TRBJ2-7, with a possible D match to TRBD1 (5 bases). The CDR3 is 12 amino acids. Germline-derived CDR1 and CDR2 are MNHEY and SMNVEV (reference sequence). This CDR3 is CVSSLLGDEQYF. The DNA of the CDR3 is TGTGTCAGCAGTTTATTAGGGGACGAGCAGTACTTC.

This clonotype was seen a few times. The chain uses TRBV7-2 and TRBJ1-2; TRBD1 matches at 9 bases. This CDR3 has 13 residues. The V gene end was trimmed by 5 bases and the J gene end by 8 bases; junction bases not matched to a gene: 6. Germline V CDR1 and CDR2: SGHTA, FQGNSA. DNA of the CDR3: TGTGCCAGCAGCCCCGACAGGGGGGGCGGCTACACCTTC. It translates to CASSPDRGGGYTF.

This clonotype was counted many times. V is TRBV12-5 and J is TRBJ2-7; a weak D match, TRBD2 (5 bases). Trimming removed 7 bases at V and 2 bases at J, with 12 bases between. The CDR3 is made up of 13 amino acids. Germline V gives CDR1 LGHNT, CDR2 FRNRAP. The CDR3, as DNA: TGTGCTAGTGCCCCGGGAACCACCTACGAGCAGTACTTC. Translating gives CASAPGTTYEQYF.

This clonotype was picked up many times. The CDR3 is CASSPGIQRVGYNEQFF. CDR3 coding DNA: TGCGCCAGCAGCCCCGGGATCCAGAGGGTGGGGTACAATGAGCAGTTCTTC. The chain links TRBV5-1 to TRBJ2-1; maybe TRBD2 (5 bases). Germline V gene lookup returns CDR1 SGHRS and CDR2 YFSETQ. CDR3 length equals 17 residues. The V gene lost 4 bases and the J gene lost 4 bases, with 21 bases spanning the gap.

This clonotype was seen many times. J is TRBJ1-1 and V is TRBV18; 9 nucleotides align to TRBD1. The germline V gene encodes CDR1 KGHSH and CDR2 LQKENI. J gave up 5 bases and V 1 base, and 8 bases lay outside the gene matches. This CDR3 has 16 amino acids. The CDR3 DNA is TGTGCCAGCTCACCACGGGGGCCACAGGGGGCGACTGAAGCTTTCTTT. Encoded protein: CASSPRGPQGATEAFF.

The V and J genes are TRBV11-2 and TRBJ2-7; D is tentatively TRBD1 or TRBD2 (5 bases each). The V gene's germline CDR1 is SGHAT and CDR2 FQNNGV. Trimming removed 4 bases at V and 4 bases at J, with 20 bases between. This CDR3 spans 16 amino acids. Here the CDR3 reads CASSSQSGQGLYEQYF. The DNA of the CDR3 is TGTGCCAGCAGCTCACAATCGGGGCAGGGATTATACGAGCAGTACTTC.

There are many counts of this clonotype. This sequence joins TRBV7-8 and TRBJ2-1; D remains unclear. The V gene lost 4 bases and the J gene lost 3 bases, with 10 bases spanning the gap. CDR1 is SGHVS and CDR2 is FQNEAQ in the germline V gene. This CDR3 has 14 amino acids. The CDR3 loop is CASSWIDVYNEQFF. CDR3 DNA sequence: TGTGCCAGCAGCTGGATAGACGTCTACAATGAGCAGTTCTTC.

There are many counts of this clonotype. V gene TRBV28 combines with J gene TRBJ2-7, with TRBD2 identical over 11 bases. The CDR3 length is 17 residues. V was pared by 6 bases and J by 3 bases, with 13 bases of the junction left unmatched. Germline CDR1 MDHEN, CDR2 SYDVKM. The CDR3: CASRTAGLAALNYEQYF. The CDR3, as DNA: TGTGCCAGCAGGACCGCGGGACTAGCGGCCCTAAACTACGAGCAGTACTTC.

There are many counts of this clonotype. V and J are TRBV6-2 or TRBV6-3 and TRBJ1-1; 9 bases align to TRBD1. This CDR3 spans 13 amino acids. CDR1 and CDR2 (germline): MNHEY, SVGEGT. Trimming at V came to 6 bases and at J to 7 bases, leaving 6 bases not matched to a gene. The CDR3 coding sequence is TGTGCCAGCAGCGAGACAGGGGGGGGTGAAGCTTTCTTT. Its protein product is CASSETGGGEAFF.

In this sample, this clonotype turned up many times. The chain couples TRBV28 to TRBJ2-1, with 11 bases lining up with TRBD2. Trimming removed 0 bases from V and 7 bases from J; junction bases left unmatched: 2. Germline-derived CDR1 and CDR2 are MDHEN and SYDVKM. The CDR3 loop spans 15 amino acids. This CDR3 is CASSLWTSGTNEQFF. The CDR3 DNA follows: TGTGCCAGCAGTTTATGGACTAGCGGGACTAATGAGCAGTTCTTC.

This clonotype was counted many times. CDR3 bases: TGTGCCAGCAGTTACTCTTGGGAGTTGACAGAGACCCAGTACTTC. Protein: CASSYSWELTETQYF. The chain has TRBV6-5 and TRBJ2-5; possibly TRBD2 for D (5 bases). Germline CDR1 is MNHEY and CDR2 is SVGAGI. Trimming shortened V by 0 bases and J by 4 bases, and 12 bases separated the two germline ends. The CDR3 is made up of 15 amino acids.

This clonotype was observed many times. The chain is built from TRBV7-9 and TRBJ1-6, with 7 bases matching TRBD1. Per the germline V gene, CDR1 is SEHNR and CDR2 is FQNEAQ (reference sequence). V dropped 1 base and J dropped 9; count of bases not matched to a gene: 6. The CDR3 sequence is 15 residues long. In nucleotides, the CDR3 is TGTGCCAGCAGCTTAGTACAGGGGACTACTTCACCCCTCCACTTT. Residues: CASSLVQGTTSPLHF.

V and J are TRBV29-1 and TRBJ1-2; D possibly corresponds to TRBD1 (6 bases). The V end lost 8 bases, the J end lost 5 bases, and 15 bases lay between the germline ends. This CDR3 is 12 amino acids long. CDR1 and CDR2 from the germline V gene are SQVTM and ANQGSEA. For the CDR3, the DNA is TGCAGCACCCGGGACACCTCTTATGGCTACACCTTC. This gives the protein CSTRDTSYGYTF.

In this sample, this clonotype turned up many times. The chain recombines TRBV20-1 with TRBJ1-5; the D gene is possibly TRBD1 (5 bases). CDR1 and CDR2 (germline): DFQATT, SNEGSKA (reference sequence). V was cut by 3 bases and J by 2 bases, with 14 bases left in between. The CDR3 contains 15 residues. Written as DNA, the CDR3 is TGCAGTGCTAGGGGGGATGCGGGCGGCAATCAGCCCCAGCATTTT. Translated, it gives CSARGDAGGNQPQHF.

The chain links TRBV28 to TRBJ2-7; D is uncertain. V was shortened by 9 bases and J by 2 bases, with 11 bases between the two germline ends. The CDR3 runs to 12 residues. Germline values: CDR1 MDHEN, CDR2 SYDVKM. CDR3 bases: TGTGCCAGTACCCGGGCCACCTACGAGCAGTACTTC. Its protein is CASTRATYEQYF. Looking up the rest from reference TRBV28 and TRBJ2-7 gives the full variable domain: DVKVTQSSRYLVKRTGEKVFLECVQDMDHENMFWYRQDPGLGLRLIYFSYDVKMKEKGDIPEGYSVSREKKERFSLILESASTNQTSMYLCASTRATYEQYFGPGTRLTVT.

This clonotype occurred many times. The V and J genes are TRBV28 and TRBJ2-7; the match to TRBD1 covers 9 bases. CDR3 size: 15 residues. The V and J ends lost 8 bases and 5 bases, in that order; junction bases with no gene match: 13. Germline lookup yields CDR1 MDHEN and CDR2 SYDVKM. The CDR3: CASYPAGTGRHEQYF. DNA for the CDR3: TGTGCCAGCTACCCCGCTGGGACAGGGAGACACGAGCAGTACTTC.

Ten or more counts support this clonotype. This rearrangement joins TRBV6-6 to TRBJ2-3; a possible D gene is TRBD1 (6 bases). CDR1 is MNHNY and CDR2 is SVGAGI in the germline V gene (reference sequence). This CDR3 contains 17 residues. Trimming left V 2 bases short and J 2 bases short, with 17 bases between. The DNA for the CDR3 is TGTGCCAGCAGTTACCCCCTAGGGGGATGGGACACAGATACGCAGTATTTT. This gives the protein CASSYPLGGWDTDTQYF.

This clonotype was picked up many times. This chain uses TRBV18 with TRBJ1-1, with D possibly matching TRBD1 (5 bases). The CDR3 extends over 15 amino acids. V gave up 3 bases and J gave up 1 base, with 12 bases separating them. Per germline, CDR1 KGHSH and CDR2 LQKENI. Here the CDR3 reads CASSPRGRRNTEAFF. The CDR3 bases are TGTGCCAGCTCACCCCGGGGACGGAGGAACACTGAAGCTTTCTTT.